This TCR beta chain was observed in a study of cytomegalovirus exposure and HLA in healthy donors. Study-level points and caveats: A later analysis, which compared TCR beta chains of equal frequency, found the HLA-associated ones more clonally expanded.

The PCR was carried out with 60 Vbeta primers and 13 Jbeta primers. Clones were read by immunoSEQ multiplex PCR, and TCRdb kept only the in-frame ones, dropping some. Of more than 65,000 clones listed, roughly 72% are singletons. The V gene end was trimmed by 0 bases and the J gene end by 5 bases; junction bases not matched to a gene: 4. This CDR3 contains 15 residues. In germline, CDR1 is LGHNA, CDR2 YNFKEQ. Turning to this clone: What it binds is unknown.

The sequence was collected from a woman between 50 and 59 years old in good health and CMV-seropositive. Sequences were obtained from PBMCs. The J gene is TRBJ2-7, the V gene TRBV4-2; 10 bases align to TRBD2. This CDR3 reads CASSQDHTSGNEQYF. CDR3 nucleotides: TGTGCCAGCAGCCAAGATCATACTAGCGGGAACGAGCAGTACTTC.